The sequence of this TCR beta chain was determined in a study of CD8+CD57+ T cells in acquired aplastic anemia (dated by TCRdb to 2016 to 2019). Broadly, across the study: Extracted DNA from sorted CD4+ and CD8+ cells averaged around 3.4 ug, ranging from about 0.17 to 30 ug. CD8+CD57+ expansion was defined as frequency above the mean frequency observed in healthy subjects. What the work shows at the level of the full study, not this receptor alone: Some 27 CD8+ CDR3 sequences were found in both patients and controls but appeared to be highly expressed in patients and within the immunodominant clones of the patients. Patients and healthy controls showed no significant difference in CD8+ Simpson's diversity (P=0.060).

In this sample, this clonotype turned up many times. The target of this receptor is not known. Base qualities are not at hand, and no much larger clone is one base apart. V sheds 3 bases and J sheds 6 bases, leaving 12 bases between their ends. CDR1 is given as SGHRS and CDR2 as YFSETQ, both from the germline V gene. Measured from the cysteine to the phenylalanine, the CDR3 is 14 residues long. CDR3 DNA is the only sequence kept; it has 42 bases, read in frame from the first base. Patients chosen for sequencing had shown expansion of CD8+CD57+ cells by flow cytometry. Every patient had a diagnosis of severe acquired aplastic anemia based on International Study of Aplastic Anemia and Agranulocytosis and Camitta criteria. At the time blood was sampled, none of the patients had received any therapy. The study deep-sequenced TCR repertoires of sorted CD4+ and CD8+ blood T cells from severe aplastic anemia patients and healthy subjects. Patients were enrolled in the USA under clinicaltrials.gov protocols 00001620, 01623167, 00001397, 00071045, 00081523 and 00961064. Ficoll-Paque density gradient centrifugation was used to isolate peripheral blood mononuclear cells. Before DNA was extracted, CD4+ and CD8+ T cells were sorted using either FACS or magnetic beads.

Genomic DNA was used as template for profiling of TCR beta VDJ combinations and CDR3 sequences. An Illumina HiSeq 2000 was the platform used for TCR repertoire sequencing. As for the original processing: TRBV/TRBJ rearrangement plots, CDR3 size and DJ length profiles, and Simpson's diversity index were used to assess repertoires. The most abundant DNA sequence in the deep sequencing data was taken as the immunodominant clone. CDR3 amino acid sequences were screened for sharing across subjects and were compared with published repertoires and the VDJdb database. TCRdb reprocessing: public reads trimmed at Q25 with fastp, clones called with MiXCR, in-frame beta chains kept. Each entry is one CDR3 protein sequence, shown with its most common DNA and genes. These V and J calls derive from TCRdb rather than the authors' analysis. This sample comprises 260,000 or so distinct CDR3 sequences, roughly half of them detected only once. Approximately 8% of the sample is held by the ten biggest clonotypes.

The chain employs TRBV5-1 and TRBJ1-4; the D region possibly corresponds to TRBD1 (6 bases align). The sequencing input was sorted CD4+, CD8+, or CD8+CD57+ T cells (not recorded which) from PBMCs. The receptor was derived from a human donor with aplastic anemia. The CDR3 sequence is CASSSQGMDEKLFF. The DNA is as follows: TGCGCCAGCAGCTCGCAGGGGATGGATGAAAAACTGTTTTTT.